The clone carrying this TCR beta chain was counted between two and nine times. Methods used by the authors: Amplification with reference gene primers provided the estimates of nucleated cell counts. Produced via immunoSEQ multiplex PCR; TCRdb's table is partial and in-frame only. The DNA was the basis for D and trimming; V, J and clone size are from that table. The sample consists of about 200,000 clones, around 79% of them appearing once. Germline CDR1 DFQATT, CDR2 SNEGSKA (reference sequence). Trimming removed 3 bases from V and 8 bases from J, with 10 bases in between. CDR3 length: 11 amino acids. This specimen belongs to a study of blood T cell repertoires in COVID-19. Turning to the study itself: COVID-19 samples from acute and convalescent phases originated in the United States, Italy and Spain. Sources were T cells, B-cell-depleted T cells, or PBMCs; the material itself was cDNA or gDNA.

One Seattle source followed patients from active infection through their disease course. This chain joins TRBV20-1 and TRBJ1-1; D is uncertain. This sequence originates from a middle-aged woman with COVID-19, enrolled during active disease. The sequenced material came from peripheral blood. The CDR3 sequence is CSASMAVEAFF. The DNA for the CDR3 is TGCAGTGCTAGTATGGCGGTGGAAGCTTTCTTT.